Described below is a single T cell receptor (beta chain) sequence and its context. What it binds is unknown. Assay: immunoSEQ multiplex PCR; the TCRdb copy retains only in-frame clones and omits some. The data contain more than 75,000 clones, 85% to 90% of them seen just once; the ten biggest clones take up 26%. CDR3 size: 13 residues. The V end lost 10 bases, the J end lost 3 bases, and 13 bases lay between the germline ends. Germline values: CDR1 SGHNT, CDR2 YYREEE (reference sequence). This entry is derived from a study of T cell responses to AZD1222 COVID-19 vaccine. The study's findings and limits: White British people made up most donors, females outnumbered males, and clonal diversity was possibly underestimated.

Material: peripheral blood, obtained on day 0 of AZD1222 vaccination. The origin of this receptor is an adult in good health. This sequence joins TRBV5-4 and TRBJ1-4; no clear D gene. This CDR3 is CAFSPGANEKLFF. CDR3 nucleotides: TGTGCCTTCTCGCCTGGGGCTAATGAAAAACTGTTTTTT. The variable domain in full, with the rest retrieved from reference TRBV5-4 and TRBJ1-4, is ETGVTQSPTHLIKTRGQQVTLRCSSQSGHNTVSWYQQALGQGPQFIFQYYREEENGRGNFPPRFSGLQFPNYSSELNVNALELDDSALYLCAFSPGANEKLFFGSGTQLSVL.